Listed below are T cell receptor beta chains from one sample, sequenced in a study of beta chain features in type 1 diabetes. The protocol was immunoSEQ multiplex PCR, while the TCRdb copy is restricted to in-frame clones and leaves out a portion. The table has some 200,000 clones, around 15% seen once; the top ten hold about 0.092%. Sequencing was carried out using naive CD4+ T cells from blood. The receptors derive from a man between 25 and 39 years old with type 1 diabetes. Each CDR3 is given with its conserved first and last residue. The D gene is left open where the match is weak. The size entry is marked missing in some rows and otherwise reads once, few, many or a size class.

J gene: TRBJ2-6; D gene: -; V gene: TRBV30; clone size: few; CDR3 DNA: TGTGCCTGGTGGAAGTACTCTGGGGCCAACGTCCTGACTTTC; CDR3 protein: CAWWKYSGANVLTF
J gene: TRBJ2-3; D gene: -; V gene: TRBV13; clone size: few; CDR3 DNA: TGTGCCAGCAGCTTAGGGGGGGGCACAGATACGCAGTATTTT; CDR3 protein: CASSLGGGTDTQYF
J gene: TRBJ2-2; D gene: TRBD1; V gene: TRBV6-5; clone size: -; CDR3 DNA: TGTGCCAGCAGTTACTGGACAGGGGGCGGGACCGGGGAGCTGTTTTTT; CDR3 protein: CASSYWTGGGTGELFF
J gene: TRBJ1-2; D gene: TRBD1; V gene: TRBV30; clone size: -; CDR3 DNA: TGTGCCTGGAGTGGGACAGGGGGTGGCTACACCTTC; CDR3 protein: CAWSGTGGGYTF
J gene: TRBJ1-4; D gene: -; V gene: TRBV30; clone size: -; CDR3 DNA: TGTGCCTGGAGCCCAACAGGAGCAAGAGAAAAACTGTTTTTT; CDR3 protein: CAWSPTGAREKLFF
J gene: TRBJ2-5; D gene: -; V gene: TRBV29-1; clone size: -; CDR3 DNA: TGCAGCGTTGAAAACAACCAGCAGTACTTC; CDR3 protein: CSVENNQQYF
J gene: TRBJ2-3; D gene: TRBD2; V gene: TRBV10-3; clone size: -; CDR3 DNA: TGTGCCATCAGGCCTAGCGGATTAGATACGCAGTATTTT; CDR3 protein: CAIRPSGLDTQYF
J gene: TRBJ2-7; D gene: TRBD2; V gene: TRBV14; clone size: -; CDR3 DNA: TGTGCCAGCAGCCATAGCGGGAGTTCGGGCGAGCAGTACTTC; CDR3 protein: CASSHSGSSGEQYF
J gene: TRBJ2-7; D gene: TRBD1; V gene: TRBV5-1; clone size: -; CDR3 DNA: TGCGCCAGCAGCTTACCTCGGGACAGGTTTTCCTACGAGCAGTACTTC; CDR3 protein: CASSLPRDRFSYEQYF
J gene: TRBJ2-1; D gene: -; V gene: TRBV11-2; clone size: few; CDR3 DNA: TGTGCCAGCAGCACACACAATGAGCAGTTCTTC; CDR3 protein: CASSTHNEQFF
J gene: TRBJ2-5; D gene: -; V gene: TRBV9; clone size: few; CDR3 DNA: TGTGCCAGCAGCACCCGGTGGGGCCAAGAGACCCAGTACTTC; CDR3 protein: CASSTRWGQETQYF
J gene: TRBJ2-1; D gene: TRBD2; V gene: TRBV5-6; clone size: -; CDR3 DNA: TGTGCCAGCAGCCCGTTAACTAGCGAGGAGCAGTTCTTC; CDR3 protein: CASSPLTSEEQFF
J gene: TRBJ2-7; D gene: -; V gene: TRBV7-2; clone size: -; CDR3 DNA: TGTGCCAGCAGCATCCAGACAGTCTACGAGCAGTACTTC; CDR3 protein: CASSIQTVYEQYF
J gene: TRBJ2-5; D gene: -; V gene: TRBV7-2; clone size: -; CDR3 DNA: TGTGCCAGCAGCTTTGATAGACAAGAGACCCAGTACTTC; CDR3 protein: CASSFDRQETQYF
J gene: TRBJ1-1; D gene: -; V gene: TRBV5-6; clone size: few; CDR3 DNA: TGTGCCAGCAGCCCCGTCTGGGGGACTGAAGCTTTCTTT; CDR3 protein: CASSPVWGTEAFF
J gene: TRBJ1-3; D gene: -; V gene: TRBV27; clone size: -; CDR3 DNA: TGTGCCAGCAGTTTATCCGCCGGAAACACCATATATTTT; CDR3 protein: CASSLSAGNTIYF
J gene: TRBJ2-7; D gene: -; V gene: TRBV20-1; clone size: once; CDR3 DNA: TGCAGTGCTAAGGACTGGGAGCAGTACTTC; CDR3 protein: CSAKDWEQYF
J gene: TRBJ2-7; D gene: -; V gene: TRBV7-2; clone size: -; CDR3 DNA: TGTGCCAGCAGCTTAGCGGCAGGCAGGGGACGGTACTTC; CDR3 protein: CASSLAAGRGRYF
J gene: TRBJ2-6; D gene: -; V gene: TRBV5-6; clone size: few; CDR3 DNA: TGTGCCAGCAGCTTGGGATCCTCTGGGGCCAACGTCCTGACTTTC; CDR3 protein: CASSLGSSGANVLTF
J gene: TRBJ2-6; D gene: -; V gene: TRBV28; clone size: few; CDR3 DNA: TGTGCCAGCAGTTCACCCTCAACAGGTGCCGGGGCCAACGTCCTGACTTTC; CDR3 protein: CASSSPSTGAGANVLTF
J gene: TRBJ2-7; D gene: TRBD1; V gene: TRBV9; clone size: -; CDR3 DNA: TGTGCCAGCAGCGTAGCCGGGACAGGGAACGAGCAGTACTTC; CDR3 protein: CASSVAGTGNEQYF
J gene: TRBJ2-7; D gene: -; V gene: TRBV30; clone size: -; CDR3 DNA: TGTGCCTGGAGTGTACGTCGGGAGCAGTACTTC; CDR3 protein: CAWSVRREQYF
J gene: TRBJ2-6; D gene: -; V gene: TRBV2; clone size: few; CDR3 DNA: TGTGCCAGCACTTGGGGTCGCTCTGGGGCCAACGTCCTGACTTTC; CDR3 protein: CASTWGRSGANVLTF
J gene: TRBJ1-3; D gene: -; V gene: TRBV18; clone size: few; CDR3 DNA: TGTGCCAGCTCCCCTGTCGGCACCTCCTCTGGAAACACCATATATTTT; CDR3 protein: CASSPVGTSSGNTIYF
J gene: TRBJ2-6; D gene: -; V gene: TRBV10-3; clone size: few; CDR3 DNA: TGTGCCATCAGTGTCGGGGACTCTGGGGCCAACGTCCTGACTTTC; CDR3 protein: CAISVGDSGANVLTF
J gene: TRBJ2-7; D gene: -; V gene: TRBV5-1; clone size: -; CDR3 DNA: TGCGCCAGCAGCCCGGATGCAGGGGAGCCCTACGAGCAGTACTTC; CDR3 protein: CASSPDAGEPYEQYF
J gene: TRBJ2-7; D gene: -; V gene: TRBV21-1; clone size: -; CDR3 DNA: TGTGCCAGCAGTTTGTGCCGGGACTACCACGACGAGCAGTACTTC; CDR3 protein: CASSLCRDYHDEQYF
J gene: TRBJ2-5; D gene: -; V gene: TRBV29-1; clone size: -; CDR3 DNA: TGCAGCGTTGAAGATACAGGCCGAGAAGAGACCCAGTACTTC; CDR3 protein: CSVEDTGREETQYF
J gene: TRBJ1-2; D gene: -; V gene: TRBV4-1; clone size: -; CDR3 DNA: TGCGCCAGCAGCCAAGATGGATTGGGGTATGGCTACACCTTC; CDR3 protein: CASSQDGLGYGYTF
J gene: TRBJ2-1; D gene: -; V gene: TRBV5-1; clone size: -; CDR3 DNA: TGCGCCACCCGAACAGGGTTCGATGAGCAGTTCTTC; CDR3 protein: CATRTGFDEQFF
J gene: TRBJ2-1; D gene: -; V gene: TRBV27; clone size: few; CDR3 DNA: TGTGCCAGCAGTTTACAAGGTCCCGGCAATGAGCAGTTCTTC; CDR3 protein: CASSLQGPGNEQFF
J gene: TRBJ2-7; D gene: -; V gene: TRBV29-1; clone size: few; CDR3 DNA: TGCAGCGTTGCCTGGCAGGGTTTCTACGAGCAGTACTTC; CDR3 protein: CSVAWQGFYEQYF
J gene: TRBJ2-5; D gene: TRBD2; V gene: TRBV27; clone size: few; CDR3 DNA: TGTGCCAGCAGTGCCCTAGCGGGAGAGACCCAGTACTTC; CDR3 protein: CASSALAGETQYF
J gene: TRBJ1-1; D gene: TRBD1; V gene: TRBV2; clone size: -; CDR3 DNA: TGTGCCAGCAGTGTGGGACAGTCTGAAGCTTTCTTT; CDR3 protein: CASSVGQSEAFF
J gene: TRBJ2-7; D gene: -; V gene: TRBV7-8; clone size: -; CDR3 DNA: TGTGCCAGCAGCTTGCGGGTACTCTACGAGCAGTACTTC; CDR3 protein: CASSLRVLYEQYF
J gene: TRBJ2-7; D gene: -; V gene: TRBV7-2; clone size: few; CDR3 DNA: TGTGCCAGCAGCTCACCAGTTGGCTACAGCTACGAGCAGTACTTC; CDR3 protein: CASSSPVGYSYEQYF
J gene: TRBJ1-1; D gene: -; V gene: TRBV30; clone size: -; CDR3 DNA: TGTGCCTGGAGTGCCTTGGGAGCTGAAGCTTTCTTT; CDR3 protein: CAWSALGAEAFF
J gene: TRBJ2-1; D gene: -; V gene: TRBV25-1; clone size: -; CDR3 DNA: TGTGCCAGCAGTGATACGAGCAATGAGCAGTTCTTC; CDR3 protein: CASSDTSNEQFF
J gene: TRBJ1-5; D gene: -; V gene: TRBV20-1; clone size: few; CDR3 DNA: TGCAGTGCTAGAGTAGATCAGCCCCAGCATTTT; CDR3 protein: CSARVDQPQHF
J gene: TRBJ2-7; D gene: -; V gene: TRBV29-1; clone size: few; CDR3 DNA: TGCAGCGTGGCCGGGATATTATCCTACGAGCAGTACTTC; CDR3 protein: CSVAGILSYEQYF
J gene: TRBJ1-1; D gene: -; V gene: TRBV21-1; clone size: -; CDR3 DNA: TGTGCCAGCAGCCAGGGGTCCTTGAAAGCTTTCTTT; CDR3 protein: CASSQGSLKAFF
J gene: TRBJ2-1; D gene: TRBD1; V gene: TRBV15; clone size: -; CDR3 DNA: TGTGCCACCAGCAGAGCAAGGGACAGTTACAATGAGCAGTTCTTC; CDR3 protein: CATSRARDSYNEQFF
J gene: TRBJ2-2; D gene: -; V gene: TRBV9; clone size: -; CDR3 DNA: TGTGCCAGCAGCGTAGCCCAAAGGGGTACCGGGGAGCTGTTTTTT; CDR3 protein: CASSVAQRGTGELFF
J gene: TRBJ2-4; D gene: TRBD1; V gene: TRBV2; clone size: -; CDR3 DNA: TGTGCCAGCAGTGGCGGACAGGGTAGGATAAACATTCAGTACTTC; CDR3 protein: CASSGGQGRINIQYF
J gene: TRBJ2-1; D gene: TRBD2; V gene: TRBV30; clone size: few; CDR3 DNA: TGTGCCTGGAGTTTGGCTAGCGGGAGTTTAGGCTACAATGAGCAGTTCTTC; CDR3 protein: CAWSLASGSLGYNEQFF
J gene: TRBJ2-1; D gene: -; V gene: TRBV28; clone size: -; CDR3 DNA: TGTGCCAGCAGTTTATCCGACAATGAGCAGTTCTTC; CDR3 protein: CASSLSDNEQFF
J gene: TRBJ2-5; D gene: -; V gene: TRBV29-1; clone size: few; CDR3 DNA: TGCAGCGTTGAAGACTCCGGGGGCCAAGAGACCCAGTACTTC; CDR3 protein: CSVEDSGGQETQYF
J gene: TRBJ1-2; D gene: -; V gene: TRBV29-1; clone size: -; CDR3 DNA: TGCAGCGTTGGCACCACCGACGGGTACCACTATGGCTACACCTTC; CDR3 protein: CSVGTTDGYHYGYTF
J gene: TRBJ2-3; D gene: -; V gene: TRBV7-2; clone size: few; CDR3 DNA: TGTGCCAGCAGCTTATCAGGGAACCCAGATACGCAGTATTTT; CDR3 protein: CASSLSGNPDTQYF